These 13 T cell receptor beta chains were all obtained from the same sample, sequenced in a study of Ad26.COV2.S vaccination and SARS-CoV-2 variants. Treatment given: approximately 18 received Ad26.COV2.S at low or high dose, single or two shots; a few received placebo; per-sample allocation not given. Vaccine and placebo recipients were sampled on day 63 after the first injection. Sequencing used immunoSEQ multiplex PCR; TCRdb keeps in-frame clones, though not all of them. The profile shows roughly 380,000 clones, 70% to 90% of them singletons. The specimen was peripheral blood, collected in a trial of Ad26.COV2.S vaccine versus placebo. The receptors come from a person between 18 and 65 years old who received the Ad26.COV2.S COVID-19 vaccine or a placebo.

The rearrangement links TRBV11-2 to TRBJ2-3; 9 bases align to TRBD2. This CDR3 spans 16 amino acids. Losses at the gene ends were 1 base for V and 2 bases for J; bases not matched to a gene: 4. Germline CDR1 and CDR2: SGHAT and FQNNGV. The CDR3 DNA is TGTGCCAGCAGCTTAGGTAGCGGGAGACTCACAGATACGCAGTATTTT. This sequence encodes CASSLGSGRLTDTQYF. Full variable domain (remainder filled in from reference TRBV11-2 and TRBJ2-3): EAGVAQSPRYKIIEKRQSVAFWCNPISGHATLYWYQQILGQGPKLLIQFQNNGVVDDSQLPKDRFSAERLKGVDSTLKIQPAKLEDSAVYLCASSLGSGRLTDTQYFGPGTRLTVL.

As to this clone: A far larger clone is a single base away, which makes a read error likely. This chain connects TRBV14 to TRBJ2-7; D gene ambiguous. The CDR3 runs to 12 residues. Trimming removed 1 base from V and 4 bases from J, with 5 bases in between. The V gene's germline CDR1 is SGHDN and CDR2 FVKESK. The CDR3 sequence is CASSQASYEQYF. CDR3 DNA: TGTGCCAGCAGCCAAGCGTCATACGAGCAGTACTTC.

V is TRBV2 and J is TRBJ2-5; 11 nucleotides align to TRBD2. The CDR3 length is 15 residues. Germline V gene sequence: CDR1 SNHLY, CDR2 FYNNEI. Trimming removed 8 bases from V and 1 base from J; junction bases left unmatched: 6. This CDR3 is CASRLSGGGQETQYF. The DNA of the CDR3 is TGTGCCAGCCGCCTTAGCGGGGGGGGCCAAGAGACCCAGTACTTC.

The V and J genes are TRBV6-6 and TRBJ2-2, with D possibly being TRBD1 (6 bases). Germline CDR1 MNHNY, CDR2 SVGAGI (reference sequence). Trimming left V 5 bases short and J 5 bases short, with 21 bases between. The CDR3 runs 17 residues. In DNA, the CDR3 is TGTGCCAGCAGTCGCCTTACCCAGGGGTTGCGGACCGGGGAGCTGTTTTTT. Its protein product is CASSRLTQGLRTGELFF.

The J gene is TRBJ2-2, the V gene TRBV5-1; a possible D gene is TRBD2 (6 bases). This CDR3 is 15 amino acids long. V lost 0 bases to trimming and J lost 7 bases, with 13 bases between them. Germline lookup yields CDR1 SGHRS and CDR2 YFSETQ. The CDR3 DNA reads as TGCGCCAGCAGCTTGGTGGTAGGGGAGGTCGGGGAGCTGTTTTTT. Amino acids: CASSLVVGEVGELFF.

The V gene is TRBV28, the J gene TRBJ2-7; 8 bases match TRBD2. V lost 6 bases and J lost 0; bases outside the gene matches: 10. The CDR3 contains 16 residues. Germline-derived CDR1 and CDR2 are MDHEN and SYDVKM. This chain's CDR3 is CASSTFASGFSYEQYF. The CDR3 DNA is TGTGCCAGCAGCACCTTCGCTAGCGGGTTCTCCTACGAGCAGTACTTC.

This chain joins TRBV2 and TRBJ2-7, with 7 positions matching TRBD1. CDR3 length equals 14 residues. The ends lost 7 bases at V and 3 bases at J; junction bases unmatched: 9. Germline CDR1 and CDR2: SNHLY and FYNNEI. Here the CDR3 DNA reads TGTGCCAGCAAATCCGGGGACAGTCGCTACGAGCAGTACTTC. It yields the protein CASKSGDSRYEQYF.

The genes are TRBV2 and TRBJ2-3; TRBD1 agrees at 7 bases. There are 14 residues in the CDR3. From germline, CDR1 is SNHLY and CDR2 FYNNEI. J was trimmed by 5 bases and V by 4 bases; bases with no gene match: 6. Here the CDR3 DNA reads TGTGCCAGCAGTGCGGCAGGGGGAGAAGATACGCAGTATTTT. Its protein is CASSAAGGEDTQYF.

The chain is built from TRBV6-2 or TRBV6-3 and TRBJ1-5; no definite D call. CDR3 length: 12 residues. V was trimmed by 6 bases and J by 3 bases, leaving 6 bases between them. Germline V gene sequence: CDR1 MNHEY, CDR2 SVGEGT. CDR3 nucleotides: TGTGCCAGCAGCAAGTACAATCAGCCCCAGCATTTT. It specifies CASSKYNQPQHF.

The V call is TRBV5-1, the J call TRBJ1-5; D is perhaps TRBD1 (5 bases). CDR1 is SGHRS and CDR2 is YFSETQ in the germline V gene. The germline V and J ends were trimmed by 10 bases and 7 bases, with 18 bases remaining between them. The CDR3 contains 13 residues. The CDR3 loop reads CAGSEGPGQPQHF. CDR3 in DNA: TGCGCCGGCTCGGAGGGACCGGGCCAGCCCCAGCATTTT.

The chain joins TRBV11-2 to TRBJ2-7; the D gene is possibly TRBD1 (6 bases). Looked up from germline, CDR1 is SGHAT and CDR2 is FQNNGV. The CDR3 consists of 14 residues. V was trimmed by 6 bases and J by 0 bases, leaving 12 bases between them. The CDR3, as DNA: TGTGCCAGCAGGCGTGGACAGTTCTCCTACGAGCAGTACTTC. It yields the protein CASRRGQFSYEQYF.

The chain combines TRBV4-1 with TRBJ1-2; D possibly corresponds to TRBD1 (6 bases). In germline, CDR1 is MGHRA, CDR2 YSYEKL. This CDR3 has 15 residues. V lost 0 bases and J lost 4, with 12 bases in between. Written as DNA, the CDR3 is TGCGCCAGCAGCCAAGACCCGGGGGCGGGCTATGGCTACACCTTC. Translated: CASSQDPGAGYGYTF.

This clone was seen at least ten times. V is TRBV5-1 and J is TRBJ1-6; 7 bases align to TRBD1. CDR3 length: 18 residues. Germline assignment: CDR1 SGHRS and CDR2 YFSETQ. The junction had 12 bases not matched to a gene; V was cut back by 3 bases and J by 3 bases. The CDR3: CASSSLGQTGDYNSPLHF. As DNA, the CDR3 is TGCGCCAGCAGCTCCCTGGGGCAAACAGGGGACTATAATTCACCCCTCCACTTT.